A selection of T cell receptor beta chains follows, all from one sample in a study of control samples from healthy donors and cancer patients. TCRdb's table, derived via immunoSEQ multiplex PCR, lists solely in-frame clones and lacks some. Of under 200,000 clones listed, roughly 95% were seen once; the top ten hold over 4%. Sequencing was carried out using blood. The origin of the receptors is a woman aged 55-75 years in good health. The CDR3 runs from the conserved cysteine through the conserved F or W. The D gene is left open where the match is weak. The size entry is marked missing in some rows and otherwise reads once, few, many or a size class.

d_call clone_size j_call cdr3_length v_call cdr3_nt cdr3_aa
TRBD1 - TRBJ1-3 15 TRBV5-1 TGCGCCAGCAGCTTGGGACAGGGTACTGGAAACACCATATATTTT CASSLGQGTGNTIYF
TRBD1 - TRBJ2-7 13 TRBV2 TGTGCCAGCAGTGCCGTCACAGGGGCCGAGCAGTACTTC CASSAVTGAEQYF
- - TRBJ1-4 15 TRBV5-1 TGCGCCAGCAGCTTGTCGGGGGCGCCGAGCGAAAAACTGTTTTTT CASSLSGAPSEKLFF
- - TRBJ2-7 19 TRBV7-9 TGTGCCAGCAGCTCCCCTTGGTCATTCCAGGGGGGTTTCTCCTACGAGCAGTACTTC CASSSPWSFQGGFSYEQYF
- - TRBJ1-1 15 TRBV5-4 TGTGCCAGCAGCCCGGGCGGTAGGACGAACACTGAAGCTTTCTTT CASSPGGRTNTEAFF
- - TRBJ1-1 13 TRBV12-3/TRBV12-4 TGTGCCAGCAGTTTAGTAGGTGGCGCTGAAGCTTTCTTT CASSLVGGAEAFF
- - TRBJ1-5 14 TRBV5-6 TGTGCCAGCAGCTTAGGCAGACAGTATCAGCCCCAGCATTTT CASSLGRQYQPQHF
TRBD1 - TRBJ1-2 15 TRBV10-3 TGTGCCATCAGTGCGACAGGGGGCTTCGCCTATGGCTACACCTTC CAISATGGFAYGYTF
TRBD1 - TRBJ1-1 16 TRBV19 TGTGCCAGTAGTAGCGACAGGGGATCATTGAACACTGAAGCTTTCTTT CASSSDRGSLNTEAFF
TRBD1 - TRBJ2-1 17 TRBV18 TGTGCCAGCTCACTTTATAAGGGGCAGGGGGCCTGGGATGAGCAGTTCTTC CASSLYKGQGAWDEQFF
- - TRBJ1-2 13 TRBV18 TGTGCCAGCTCACTGGACAGAAACTATGGCTACACCTTC CASSLDRNYGYTF
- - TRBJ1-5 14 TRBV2 TGTGCCAGCAGTGAAACAGGGCCAAATCAGCCCCAGCATTTT CASSETGPNQPQHF
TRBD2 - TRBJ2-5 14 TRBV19 TGTGCCAGTAGATTAACTAGCGGACAAGAGACCCAGTACTTC CASRLTSGQETQYF
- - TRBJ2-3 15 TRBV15 TGTGCCACCAGCAGCAGCTCCTGGGGGAAAGATACGCAGTATTTT CATSSSSWGKDTQYF
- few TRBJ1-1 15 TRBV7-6 TGTGCCAGCAGCCGATCAGGTGTAGGGAACACTGAAGCTTTCTTT CASSRSGVGNTEAFF
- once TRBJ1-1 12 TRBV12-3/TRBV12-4 TGTGCCAGCAGTTTTGGGGGTCGGGGAGCTTTCTTT CASSFGGRGAFF
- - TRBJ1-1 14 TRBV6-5 TGTGCCAGCAGTTACTCGTGGGGGGGAACTGAAGCTTTCTTT CASSYSWGGTEAFF
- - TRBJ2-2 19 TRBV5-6 TGTGCCAGCAGCTTGGGATCGGGGTCAGCCCTCTCGGGACTGGGGGAGCTGTTTTTT CASSLGSGSALSGLGELFF
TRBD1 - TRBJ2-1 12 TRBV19 TGTGCCAGTAGGGACAGGTTGGGTGAGCAGTTCTTC CASRDRLGEQFF
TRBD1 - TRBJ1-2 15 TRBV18 TGTGCCAGCTCACTTTCAGGACAGGGGGCAGTTGGCTACACCTTC CASSLSGQGAVGYTF
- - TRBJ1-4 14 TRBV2 TGTGCCAGCAGCCCTATGGATCAGCCCGAAAAACTGTTTTTT CASSPMDQPEKLFF
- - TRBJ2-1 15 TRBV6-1 TGTGCCAGCAGTGAACTTCCAGGATATTACAATGAGCAGTTCTTC CASSELPGYYNEQFF
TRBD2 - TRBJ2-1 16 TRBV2 TGTGCCAGCAGTGGATCTAGCGGGGGGGCCTACAATGAGCAGTTCTTC CASSGSSGGAYNEQFF
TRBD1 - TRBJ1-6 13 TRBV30 TGTGCCTGGCACAGGGGGCCGGGGTCACCCCTCCACTTT CAWHRGPGSPLHF
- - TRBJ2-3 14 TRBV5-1 TGCGCCAGCTGGGATCCCACAGGGTTTAATACGCAGTATTTT CASWDPTGFNTQYF
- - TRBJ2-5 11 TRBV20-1 TGCAGTGCTGCCCCTCAAGAGACCCAGTACTTC CSAAPQETQYF
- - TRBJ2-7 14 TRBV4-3 TGCGCCAGCAGCCCCCGGACAACCTCCTACGAGCAGTACTTC CASSPRTTSYEQYF
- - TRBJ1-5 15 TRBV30 TGTGCCTGGAATCAGGGTTCGAGTGGGAATCAGCCCCAGCATTTT CAWNQGSSGNQPQHF
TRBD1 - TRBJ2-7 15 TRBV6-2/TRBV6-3 TGTGCCAGCAGTAATCCCGGGACAGGGACCTACGAGCAGTACTTC CASSNPGTGTYEQYF
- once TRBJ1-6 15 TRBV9 TGTGCCAGCAGCGCCGGGACACAAGGAAATTCACCCCTCCACTTT CASSAGTQGNSPLHF
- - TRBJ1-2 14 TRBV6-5 TGTGCCAGCAGTTACGACGGCACTGGCTATGGCTACACCTTC CASSYDGTGYGYTF
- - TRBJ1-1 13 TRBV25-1 TGTGCCAGCAGGGCTACAGGAATGGCTGAAGCTTTCTTT CASRATGMAEAFF
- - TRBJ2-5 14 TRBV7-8 TGTGCCAGCAGTAGAACCGGGACCCCGGAGACCCAGTACTTC CASSRTGTPETQYF
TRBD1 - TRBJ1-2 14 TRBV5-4 TGTGCCAGCAGCGCAAACAGGGGGAACTATGGCTACACCTTC CASSANRGNYGYTF
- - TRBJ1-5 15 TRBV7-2 TGTGCCAGCAGCTTATCGGGCACTAGCAATCAGCCCCAGCATTTT CASSLSGTSNQPQHF
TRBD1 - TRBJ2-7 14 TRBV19 TGTGCCAGTAGTGCCCGGGACAGCTCCTACGAGCAGTACTTC CASSARDSSYEQYF
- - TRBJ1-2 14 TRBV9 TGTGCCAGCAGCCCGATGACATCTCCCTATGGCTACACCTTC CASSPMTSPYGYTF
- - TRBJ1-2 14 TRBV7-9 TGTGCCAGCAGCTCCGGGCGGGGAGGATATGGCTACACCTTC CASSSGRGGYGYTF
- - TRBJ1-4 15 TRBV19 TGTGCCAGTAGTATGAAGAGGTGGGCTAATGAAAAACTGTTTTTT CASSMKRWANEKLFF
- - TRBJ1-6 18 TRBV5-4 TGTGCCAGCAGCTTGCGGTTCGGTCCAGGGAGCTATAATTCACCCCTCCACTTT CASSLRFGPGSYNSPLHF
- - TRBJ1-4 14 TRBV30 TGTGCCTGGAAGGCGTTTACGACTAATGAAAAACTGTTTTTT CAWKAFTTNEKLFF
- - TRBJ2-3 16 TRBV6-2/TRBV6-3 TGTGCCAGCAGTCTCTTAACAGGGATTCAGACAGATACGCAGTATTTT CASSLLTGIQTDTQYF
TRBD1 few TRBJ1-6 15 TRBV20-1 TGCAGTGCTAGTGACACCGACAGGGGAGCTTCACCCCTCCACTTT CSASDTDRGASPLHF
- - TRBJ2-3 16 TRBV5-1 TGCGCCAGCAGCTTGGCTGCAGGGACAAACACAGATACGCAGTATTTT CASSLAAGTNTDTQYF
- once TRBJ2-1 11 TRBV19 TGTGCCAGTAGTCTTGCCAATGAGCAGTTCTTC CASSLANEQFF
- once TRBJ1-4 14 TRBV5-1 TGCGCCAGCAGCGTAGGGAGGACTAATGAAAAACTGTTTTTT CASSVGRTNEKLFF
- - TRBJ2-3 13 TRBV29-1 TGCAGCGTTGAACAGGGTAGCACAGATACGCAGTATTTT CSVEQGSTDTQYF
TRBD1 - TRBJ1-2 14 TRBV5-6 TGTGCCAGCAGCCGTAGGACAGGGAACTATGGCTACACCTTC CASSRRTGNYGYTF
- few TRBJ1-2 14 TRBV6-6 TGTGCCAGCAGTTACTCGAGAGGGTCCTATGGCTACACCTTC CASSYSRGSYGYTF
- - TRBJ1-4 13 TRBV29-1 TGCAGCGTCGGTGGGGGGTCTAATGAAAAACTGTTTTTT CSVGGGSNEKLFF
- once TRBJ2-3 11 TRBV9 TGTGCCAGCAGCGTATTCGATACGCAGTATTTT CASSVFDTQYF